This is a list of T cell receptor beta chains from one sample in a study of blood T cell repertoires in COVID-19. Method: immunoSEQ multiplex PCR; TCRdb's copy keeps in-frame clones and lacks some. The sample holds 53,000 or so clones, just under 85% seen once. The sample consisted of peripheral blood. All receptors come from a human donor in a cohort sampled during active COVID-19. Each CDR3 is given with its conserved first and last residue. D genes are given only for firm matches. For some rows the clone size is stated as once, few or many, or as a class when expanded; others skip it.

TRBV5-3,TRBJ2-7,.,.,CARSSRGGDEQYF,TGTGCCAGAAGCTCCAGAGGGGGGGACGAGCAGTACTTC
TRBV12-5,TRBJ2-1,.,TRBD2,CAFPSGTSGKPGGGNEQFF,TGTGCTTTCCCCTCCGGGACTAGCGGGAAACCCGGGGGGGGCAATGAGCAGTTCTTC
TRBV14,TRBJ2-3,.,.,CASSQVRADTQYF,TGTGCCAGCAGCCAAGTTCGGGCAGATACGCAGTATTTT
TRBV9,TRBJ2-5,.,TRBD1,CASSNTPWTGLQETQYF,TGTGCCAGCAGCAACACCCCCTGGACAGGGCTCCAAGAGACCCAGTACTTC
TRBV12-3/TRBV12-4,TRBJ1-2,.,.,CASSFEGYGYTF,TGTGCCAGCAGTTTTGAGGGATATGGCTACACCTTC
TRBV6-4,TRBJ2-3,.,TRBD2,CASSLTSGGTDTQYF,TGTGCCAGCAGTTTAACTAGCGGGGGCACAGATACGCAGTATTTT
TRBV5-5,TRBJ2-3,once,TRBD2,CASSLWSGTPTDTQYF,TGTGCCAGCAGCTTGTGGAGCGGGACCCCCACAGATACGCAGTATTTT
TRBV15,TRBJ2-2,.,.,CATGTGNPTGELFF,TGTGCCACCGGCACAGGGAATCCAACCGGGGAGCTGTTTTTT
TRBV6-4,TRBJ1-2,.,.,CASSRGGYGYGYTF,TGTGCCAGCAGTCGGGGGGGGTATGGCTATGGCTACACCTTC
TRBV19,TRBJ2-1,.,TRBD2,CASSIQLAGGRNEQFF,TGTGCCAGTAGTATACAACTAGCGGGGGGGCGAAATGAGCAGTTCTTC
TRBV2,TRBJ2-7,.,.,CASSARRTSYEQYF,TGTGCCAGCAGTGCCCGACGGACATCCTACGAGCAGTACTTC
TRBV29-1,TRBJ2-7,.,TRBD1,CSVEVTGTGTYEQYF,TGCAGCGTTGAAGTTACCGGGACAGGCACCTACGAGCAGTACTTC
TRBV12-3/TRBV12-4,TRBJ1-5,.,.,CASSKGENQPQHF,TGTGCCAGCAGCAAGGGGGAGAATCAGCCCCAGCATTTT
TRBV5-1,TRBJ2-7,.,.,CASSLDNTQAQYF,TGCGCCAGCAGCTTGGATAATACCCAGGCACAGTACTTC
TRBV7-9,TRBJ2-7,few,.,CASSPQGHEQYF,TGTGCCAGCAGCCCCCAGGGCCACGAGCAGTACTTC
TRBV4-1,TRBJ2-1,.,.,CASSQGVGSWAYNEQFF,TGCGCCAGCAGCCAAGGGGTGGGGAGCTGGGCCTACAATGAGCAGTTCTTC